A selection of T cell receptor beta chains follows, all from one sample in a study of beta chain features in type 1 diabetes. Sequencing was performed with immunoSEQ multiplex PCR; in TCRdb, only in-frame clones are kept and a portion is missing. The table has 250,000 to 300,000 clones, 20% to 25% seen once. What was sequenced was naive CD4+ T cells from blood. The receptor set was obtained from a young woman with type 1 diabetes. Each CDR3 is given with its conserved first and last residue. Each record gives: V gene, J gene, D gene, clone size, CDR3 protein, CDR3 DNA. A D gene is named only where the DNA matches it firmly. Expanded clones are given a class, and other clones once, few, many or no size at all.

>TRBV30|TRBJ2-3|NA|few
CAWSHTDTQYF
TGTGCCTGGAGTCATACAGATACGCAGTATTTT
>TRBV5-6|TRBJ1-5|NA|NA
CASSFGWTNYNQPQHF
TGTGCCAGCAGCTTTGGGTGGACAAACTACAATCAGCCCCAGCATTTT
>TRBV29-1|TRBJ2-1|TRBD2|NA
CSVERRLAGVGGFF
TGCAGCGTTGAAAGGAGACTAGCGGGAGTCGGCGGGTTCTTC
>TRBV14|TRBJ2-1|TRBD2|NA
CASSQGTSLELSYNEQFF
TGTGCCAGCAGCCAAGGGACTAGCTTAGAGCTCTCCTACAATGAGCAGTTCTTC
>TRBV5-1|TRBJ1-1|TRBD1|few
CASGQERGTEAFF
TGCGCCAGCGGACAGGAGAGAGGCACTGAAGCTTTCTTT
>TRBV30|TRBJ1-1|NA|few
CAWSASFNTEAFF
TGTGCCTGGAGTGCCTCCTTTAACACTGAAGCTTTCTTT
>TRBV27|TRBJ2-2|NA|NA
CASKGDLENTGELFF
TGTGCCAGCAAGGGAGACTTGGAGAACACCGGGGAGCTGTTTTTT
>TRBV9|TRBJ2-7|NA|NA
CASSVSTGPYYEQYF
TGTGCCAGCAGCGTATCAACAGGGCCGTACTACGAGCAGTACTTC
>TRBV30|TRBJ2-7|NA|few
CAWGLLSYEQYF
TGTGCCTGGGGACTACTCTCCTACGAGCAGTACTTC
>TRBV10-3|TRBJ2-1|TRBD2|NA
CAISESHASGIVNEQFF
TGTGCCATCAGTGAGTCCCACGCTAGCGGGATCGTCAATGAGCAGTTCTTC
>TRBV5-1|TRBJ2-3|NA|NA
CASSKSLDAQYF
TGCGCCAGCAGCAAAAGTTTAGATGCGCAGTATTTT
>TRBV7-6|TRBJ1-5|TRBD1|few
CASSSTGESNQPQHF
TGTGCCAGCAGCTCGACAGGGGAATCCAATCAGCCCCAGCATTTT
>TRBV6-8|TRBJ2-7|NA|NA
CASAGQIDPPSYEQYF
TGTGCCAGCGCGGGACAGATCGATCCACCCTCCTACGAGCAGTACTTC
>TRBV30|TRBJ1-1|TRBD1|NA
CAGGQMNTEAFF
TGTGCCGGGGGACAGATGAACACTGAAGCTTTCTTT
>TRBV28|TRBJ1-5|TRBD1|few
CASSGQGNQPQHF
TGTGCCAGCAGTGGACAGGGGAATCAGCCCCAGCATTTT
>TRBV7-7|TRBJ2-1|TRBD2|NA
CASSPSGSSYNEQFF
TGTGCTAGCAGTCCAAGCGGGAGCTCCTACAATGAGCAGTTCTTC
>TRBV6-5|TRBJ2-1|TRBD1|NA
CASSYGTGYNEQFF
TGTGCCAGCAGTTACGGGACAGGGTACAATGAGCAGTTCTTC
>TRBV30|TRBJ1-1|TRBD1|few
CAWESQGKGTEAFF
TGTGCCTGGGAATCACAGGGGAAGGGTACTGAAGCTTTCTTT
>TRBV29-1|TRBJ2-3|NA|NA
CSVEDPGTDTQYF
TGCAGCGTTGAAGACCCGGGCACAGATACGCAGTATTTT
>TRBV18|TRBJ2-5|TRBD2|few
CASGTSTETQYF
TGTGCCAGCGGGACTAGTACTGAGACCCAGTACTTC
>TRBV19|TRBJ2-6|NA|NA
CASSSMAAGANVLTF
TGTGCCAGTAGTAGCATGGCTGCTGGGGCCAACGTCCTGACTTTC
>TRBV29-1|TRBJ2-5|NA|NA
CSVEEGEETQYF
TGCAGCGTTGAGGAGGGCGAAGAGACCCAGTACTTC
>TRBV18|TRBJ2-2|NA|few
CASSLLEENTGELFF
TGTGCCAGCTCGCTCCTAGAGGAGAACACCGGGGAGCTGTTTTTT
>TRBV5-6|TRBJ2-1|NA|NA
CASSLLGASGNYNEQFF
TGTGCCAGCAGCTTGCTGGGGGCTAGCGGCAATTACAATGAGCAGTTCTTC
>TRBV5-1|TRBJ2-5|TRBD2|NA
CASSLAPTGGQETQYF
TGCGCCAGCAGCTTGGCCCCCACGGGGGGGCAGGAGACCCAGTACTTC
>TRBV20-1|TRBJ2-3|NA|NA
CSALETDTQYF
TGCAGTGCTTTAGAGACAGATACGCAGTATTTT
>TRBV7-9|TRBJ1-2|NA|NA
CASSLTGPNYGYTF
TGTGCCAGCAGCTTAACAGGGCCGAACTATGGCTACACCTTC
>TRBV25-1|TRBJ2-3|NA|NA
CASSESPVLSTDTQYF
TGTGCCAGCAGTGAATCGCCAGTCCTTAGCACAGATACGCAGTATTTT
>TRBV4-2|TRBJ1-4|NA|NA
CASSQELAVTLNEKLFF
TGTGCCAGCAGCCAAGAGTTAGCGGTGACCCTTAATGAAAAACTGTTTTTT
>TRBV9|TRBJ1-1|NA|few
CASSVGNMNTEAFF
TGTGCCAGCAGCGTAGGTAACATGAACACTGAAGCTTTCTTT
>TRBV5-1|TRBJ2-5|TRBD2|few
CASSRASGRGETQYF
TGCGCCAGCAGCCGAGCTAGCGGGAGGGGAGAGACCCAGTACTTC
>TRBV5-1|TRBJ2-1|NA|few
CASSYSGNSYNEQFF
TGCGCCAGCAGTTATTCGGGTAACTCCTACAATGAGCAGTTCTTC
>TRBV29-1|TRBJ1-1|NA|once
CSVLTGAGTEAFF
TGCAGCGTTCTGACCGGTGCGGGCACTGAAGCTTTCTTT
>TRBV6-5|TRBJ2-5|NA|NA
CASSSRGMEETQYF
TGTGCCAGCAGTTCCAGGGGTATGGAGGAGACCCAGTACTTC
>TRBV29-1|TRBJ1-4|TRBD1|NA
CSGGTGVNEKLFF
TGCAGCGGGGGGACAGGGGTTAATGAAAAACTGTTTTTT
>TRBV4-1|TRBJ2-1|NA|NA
CASSQEGGGSSYNEQFF
TGCGCCAGCAGCCAAGAGGGTGGCGGAAGCTCCTACAATGAGCAGTTCTTC
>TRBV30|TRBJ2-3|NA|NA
CAWSVLTKRTDTQYF
TGTGCCTGGAGTGTACTCACTAAACGCACAGATACGCAGTATTTT
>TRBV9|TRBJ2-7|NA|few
CASSVASSHEQYF
TGTGCCAGCAGCGTAGCTTCTAGCCACGAGCAGTACTTC
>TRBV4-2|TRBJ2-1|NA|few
CASSQEHILGGNEQFF
TGTGCCAGCAGCCAAGAACATATTCTTGGGGGGAATGAGCAGTTCTTC
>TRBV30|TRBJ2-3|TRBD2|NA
CAWSVTRTSGSADTQYF
TGTGCCTGGAGTGTTACGAGGACTAGCGGGAGCGCAGATACGCAGTATTTT
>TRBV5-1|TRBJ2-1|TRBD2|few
CASSLGVAGENEQFF
TGCGCCAGCAGCTTGGGCGTAGCGGGAGAAAATGAGCAGTTCTTC
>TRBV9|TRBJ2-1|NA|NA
CASSADRNYYNEQFF
TGTGCCAGCAGTGCCGACAGGAATTATTACAATGAGCAGTTCTTC
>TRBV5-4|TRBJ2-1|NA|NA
CASTTQVGVGQFF
TGTGCCAGCACCACCCAGGTAGGGGTGGGGCAGTTCTTC
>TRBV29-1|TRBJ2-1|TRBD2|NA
CSVDASGINEQFF
TGCAGCGTTGACGCTAGCGGGATCAATGAGCAGTTCTTC
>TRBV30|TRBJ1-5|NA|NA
CAWSRGTNQPQHF
TGTGCCTGGAGTCGAGGCACAAATCAGCCCCAGCATTTT
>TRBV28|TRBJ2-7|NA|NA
CASSFVNEQYF
TGTGCCAGCAGTTTTGTAAACGAGCAGTACTTC
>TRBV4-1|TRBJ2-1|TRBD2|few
CASSQDRTSGGHEQFF
TGCGCCAGCAGCCAAGATAGAACTAGCGGAGGCCATGAGCAGTTCTTC
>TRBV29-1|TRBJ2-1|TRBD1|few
CSVVHRDRVDNEQFF
TGCAGCGTCGTTCACCGGGACAGGGTAGACAATGAGCAGTTCTTC
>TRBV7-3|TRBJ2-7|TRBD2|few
CASSLTSGATYEQYF
TGTGCCAGCAGCTTGACTAGCGGGGCCACCTACGAGCAGTACTTC
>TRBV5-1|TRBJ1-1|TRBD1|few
CASSPQTGAAEAFF
TGCGCCAGCAGCCCCCAGACAGGGGCGGCTGAAGCTTTCTTT
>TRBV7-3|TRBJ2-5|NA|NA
CASSLGLQETQYF
TGTGCCAGCAGCTTAGGGCTACAAGAGACCCAGTACTTC
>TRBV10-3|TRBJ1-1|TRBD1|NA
CAISGQGWSLNTEAFF
TGTGCCATCAGCGGACAGGGATGGAGTTTGAACACTGAAGCTTTCTTT